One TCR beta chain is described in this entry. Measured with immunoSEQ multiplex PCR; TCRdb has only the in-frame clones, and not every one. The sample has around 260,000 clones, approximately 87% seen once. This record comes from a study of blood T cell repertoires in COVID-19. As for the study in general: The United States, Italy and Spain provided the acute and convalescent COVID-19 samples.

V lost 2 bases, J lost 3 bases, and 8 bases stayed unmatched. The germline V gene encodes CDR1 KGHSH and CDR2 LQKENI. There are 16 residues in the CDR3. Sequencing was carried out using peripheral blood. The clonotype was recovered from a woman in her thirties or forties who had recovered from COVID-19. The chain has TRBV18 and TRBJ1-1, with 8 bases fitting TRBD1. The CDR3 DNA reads TGTGCCAGCTCACCATTAGGGCAGGGGGCGTACACTGAAGCTTTCTTT. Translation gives CASSPLGQGAYTEAFF.